The clone carrying this T cell receptor (beta chain) was counted only a few times. Antigen: not known. Criteria for exclusion of patients were uncontrolled infection, other autoimmune disease, pregnancy or lactation. Ahead of any ophthalmopathy symptoms, the blood sample was obtained at the first diagnosis of hyperthyroidism. Fresh peripheral blood, roughly 10 ml of it, supplied the PBMCs. This record belongs to a study of T cells in Graves' hyperthyroidism and ophthalmopathy. Study-wide results and limits: Blood held most thyroid clonotypes expanded above 0.001 frequency.

In germline, CDR1 is SNHLY, CDR2 FYNNEI. The V and J ends lost 9 bases and 6 bases respectively, with 18 bases between them. This CDR3 comprises 15 residues. Amplified regions were TCR beta CDR3 sequences from RNA transcripts. HTBI primers drove first-round RT-PCR of the TCR CDR3. TCRdb independently ran MiXCR on the multiplex PCR reads; one entry per CDR3 protein. The table records about 380,000 distinct CDR3 sequences, roughly 12% of them present only once. Material: blood. The clonotype comes from a man between 25 and 39 years old with Graves' hyperthyroidism that later progressed to Graves' ophthalmopathy. The chain couples TRBV2 to TRBJ2-6, with D perhaps assigned TRBD1 or TRBD2 (6 bases each). CDR3 in amino acids: CARLNRGLLANVLTF. The DNA of the CDR3 is TGTGCCAGGCTTAATCGGGGGCTTTTGGCCAACGTCCTGACTTTC.